This T cell receptor (beta chain) was documented in a study of blood T cell repertoires in COVID-19. Overall study: The United States, Italy and Spain were the sources of the acute and convalescent COVID-19 samples. T cells, B-cell-depleted T cells, or PBMCs supplied cDNA or gDNA.

Trimming cost V 7 bases and J 6 bases, with 12 bases left between them. There are 12 residues in the CDR3. In the source study's methods: How many nucleated cells were present was estimated from reference gene primer amplification. Generated by immunoSEQ multiplex PCR, the TCRdb table keeps only in-frame clones and is missing some. Clone size and V and J calls were adopted from that table, with D and trimming inferred from the DNA. The data contain 60,000 to 75,000 clones, 87% of them singletons. V usage is TRBV12-3 or TRBV12-4 and J usage is TRBJ1-2; D possibly corresponds to TRBD1 (6 bases). The sequencing input was peripheral blood. The clonotype comes from a woman aged 80 or over with acute or convalescent COVID-19. The CDR3 reads CASTWGPHGYTF. In DNA, the CDR3 is TGTGCCAGCACCTGGGGGCCTCATGGCTACACCTTC.